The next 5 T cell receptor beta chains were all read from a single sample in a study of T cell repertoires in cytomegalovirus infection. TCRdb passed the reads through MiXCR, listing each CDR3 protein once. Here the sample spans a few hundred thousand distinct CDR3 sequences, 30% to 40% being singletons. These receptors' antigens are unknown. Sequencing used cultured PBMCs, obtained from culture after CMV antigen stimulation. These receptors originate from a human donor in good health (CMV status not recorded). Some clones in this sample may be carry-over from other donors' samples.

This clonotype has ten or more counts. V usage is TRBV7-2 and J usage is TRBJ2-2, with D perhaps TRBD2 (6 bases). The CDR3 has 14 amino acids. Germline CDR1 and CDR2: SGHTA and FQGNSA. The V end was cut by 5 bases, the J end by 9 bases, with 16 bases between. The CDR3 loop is CASSGGTAERELFF. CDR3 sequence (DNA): TGTGCCAGCAGCGGGGGGACGGCTGAACGGGAGCTGTTTTTT. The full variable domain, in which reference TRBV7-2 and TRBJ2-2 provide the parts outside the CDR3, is GAGVSQSPSNKVTEKGKDVELRCDPISGHTALYWYRQSLGQGLEFLIYFQGNSAPDKSGLPSDRFSAERTGGSVSTLTIQRTQQEDSAVYLCASSGGTAERELFFGEGSRLTVL.

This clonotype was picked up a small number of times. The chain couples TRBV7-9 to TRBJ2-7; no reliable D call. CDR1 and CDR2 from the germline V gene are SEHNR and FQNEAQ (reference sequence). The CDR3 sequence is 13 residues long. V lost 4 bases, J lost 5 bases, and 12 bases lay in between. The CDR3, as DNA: TGTGCCAGCAGCTGGGCAGCCCTCGACGAGCAGTACTTC. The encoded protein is CASSWAALDEQYF.

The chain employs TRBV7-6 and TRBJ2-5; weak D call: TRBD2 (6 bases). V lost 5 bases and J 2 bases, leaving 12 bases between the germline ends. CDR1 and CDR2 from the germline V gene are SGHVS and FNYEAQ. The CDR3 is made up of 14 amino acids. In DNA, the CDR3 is TGTGCCAGCAGCCGGGGAGCGGGTCAAGAGACCCAGTACTTC. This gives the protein CASSRGAGQETQYF.

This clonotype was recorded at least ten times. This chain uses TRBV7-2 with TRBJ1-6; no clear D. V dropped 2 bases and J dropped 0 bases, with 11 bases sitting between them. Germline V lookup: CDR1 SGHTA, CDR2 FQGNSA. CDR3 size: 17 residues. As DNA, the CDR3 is TGTGCCAGCAGCTTATATCCAGCCAACTCCTATAATTCACCCCTCCACTTT. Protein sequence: CASSLYPANSYNSPLHF. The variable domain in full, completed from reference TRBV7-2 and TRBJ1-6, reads GAGVSQSPSNKVTEKGKDVELRCDPISGHTALYWYRQSLGQGLEFLIYFQGNSAPDKSGLPSDRFSAERTGGSVSTLTIQRTQQEDSAVYLCASSLYPANSYNSPLHFGNGTRLTVT.

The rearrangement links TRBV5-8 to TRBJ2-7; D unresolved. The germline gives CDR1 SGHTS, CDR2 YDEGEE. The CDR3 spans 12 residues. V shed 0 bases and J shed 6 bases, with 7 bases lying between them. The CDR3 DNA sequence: TGTGCCAGCAGCTTGGGTTTTATCGAGCAGTACTTC. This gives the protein CASSLGFIEQYF.